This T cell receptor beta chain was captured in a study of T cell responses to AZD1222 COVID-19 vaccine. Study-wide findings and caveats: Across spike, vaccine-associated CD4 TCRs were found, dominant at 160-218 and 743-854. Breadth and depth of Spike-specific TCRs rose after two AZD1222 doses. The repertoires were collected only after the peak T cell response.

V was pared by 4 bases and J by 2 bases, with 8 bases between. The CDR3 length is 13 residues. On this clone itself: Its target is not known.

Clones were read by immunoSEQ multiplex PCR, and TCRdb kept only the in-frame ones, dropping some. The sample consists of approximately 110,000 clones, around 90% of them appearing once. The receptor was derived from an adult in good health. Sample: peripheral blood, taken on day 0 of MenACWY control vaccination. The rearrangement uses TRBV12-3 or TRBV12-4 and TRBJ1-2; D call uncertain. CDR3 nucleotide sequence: TGTGCCAGCAGTTCTAGTAGAAACTATGGCTACACCTTC. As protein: CASSSSRNYGYTF.